This is a list of T cell receptor beta chains from one sample in a study of OX40 agonist ivuxolimab in advanced cancers. Here immunoSEQ multiplex PCR was the method, and the copy in TCRdb shows in-frame clones only, minus some. The sample contains roughly 20,000 clones, around 87% of which appear only once. The material sequenced was CD4+ or CD8+ T cells sorted from blood, taken in a trial of the OX40 agonist ivuxolimab. Every receptor here comes from an adult with an advanced solid tumor such as melanoma, head and neck, liver or kidney cancer. Both conserved end residues are part of each CDR3. A D gene is named only where the DNA matches it firmly. Part of the rows lack a size; the others show once, few, many or a class for expanded clones.

v_gene: TRBV6-5; d_gene: -; j_gene: TRBJ1-5; abundance: -; CDR3nt: TGTGCCAGCAGCTCTTATGGAGGGTCTTGGCCCCAGCATTTT; CDR3aa: CASSSYGGSWPQHF
v_gene: TRBV5-1; d_gene: -; j_gene: TRBJ2-7; abundance: once; CDR3nt: TGCGCCAGCAGCACCGGGTCCAGGGCCTACGAGCAGTACTTC; CDR3aa: CASSTGSRAYEQYF
v_gene: TRBV11-3; d_gene: -; j_gene: TRBJ2-2; abundance: -; CDR3nt: TGTGCCAGCAGCATTCCGGGACAGGAGCTGTTTTTT; CDR3aa: CASSIPGQELFF
v_gene: TRBV27; d_gene: TRBD1; j_gene: TRBJ1-2; abundance: -; CDR3nt: TGTGCCAGCACCTTTACCGGACAGGAAGGGAACAACTATGGCTACACCTTC; CDR3aa: CASTFTGQEGNNYGYTF
v_gene: TRBV11-2; d_gene: TRBD1; j_gene: TRBJ1-1; abundance: medium-sized; CDR3nt: TGTGCCAGCAGCAAGACAGGGAGTAAGACTGAAGCTTTCTTT; CDR3aa: CASSKTGSKTEAFF
v_gene: TRBV4-3; d_gene: -; j_gene: TRBJ2-1; abundance: -; CDR3nt: TGCGCCAGCAGCCAAGATATAGGGCCGATCAATGAGCAGTTCTTC; CDR3aa: CASSQDIGPINEQFF
v_gene: TRBV27; d_gene: -; j_gene: TRBJ2-5; abundance: few; CDR3nt: TGTGCCAGCAGTAACTACAAATGGGAGACCCAGTACTTC; CDR3aa: CASSNYKWETQYF
v_gene: TRBV6-5; d_gene: -; j_gene: TRBJ1-1; abundance: -; CDR3nt: TGTGCCAGCAGTTATCGTCAGGAGGGGACTGAAGCTTTCTTT; CDR3aa: CASSYRQEGTEAFF
v_gene: TRBV2; d_gene: TRBD1; j_gene: TRBJ1-2; abundance: -; CDR3nt: TGTGCCAGCAGTGGCCAACAGGGGGCATGGAGCTATGGCTACACCTTC; CDR3aa: CASSGQQGAWSYGYTF
v_gene: TRBV4-1; d_gene: -; j_gene: TRBJ1-6; abundance: -; CDR3nt: TGCGCCAGCAGCCTAAGGGCTCTCGAAAATTCACCCCTCCACTTT; CDR3aa: CASSLRALENSPLHF
v_gene: TRBV7-9; d_gene: TRBD1; j_gene: TRBJ2-6; abundance: -; CDR3nt: TGTGCCAGCAGCTCCACACCCGGGACAGGCTCTGGGGCCAACGTCCTGACTTTC; CDR3aa: CASSSTPGTGSGANVLTF